This TCR beta chain was identified during a study of blood T cell repertoires in COVID-19. Overall study context: The analysed material was cDNA or gDNA that came from T cells, B-cell-depleted T cells, or PBMCs.

Germline CDR1 reads SNHLY; CDR2 reads FYNNEI. The CDR3 sequence is 11 residues long. V lost 5 bases to trimming and J lost 1 base, with 3 bases between them. As processed by the authors: Estimation of nucleated cell counts relied on the amplification of reference gene primers. TCRdb's table, derived via immunoSEQ multiplex PCR, lists solely in-frame clones and lacks some. The DNA gave D and trimming, while V, J and clone size come from that table. The profile shows 250,000 to 350,000 clones, around nine tenths of them singletons. Material for sequencing was peripheral blood. The rearrangement links TRBV2 to TRBJ2-7; no clear D gene. The receptor's source is an older woman with COVID-19, enrolled during active disease. CDR3 sequence (DNA): TGTGCCAGCAGTCAATCCTACGAGCAGTACTTC. It yields the protein CASSQSYEQYF.